The 21 T cell receptor beta chains given below trace back to one sample, sequenced in a study of T cells in Graves' hyperthyroidism and ophthalmopathy. The source material, RNA transcripts, was used to amplify TCR beta CDR3 regions. During a first-round RT-PCR of the TCR CDR3, the HTBI primer set was used. One entry per CDR3 protein results from TCRdb running MiXCR on the multiplex PCR reads. This table holds 450,000 to 550,000 distinct CDR3 sequences, less than 25% found once. Sequencing was done on a sample of blood. Receptor source: a woman in her 30s with Graves' ophthalmopathy.

The sample holds many counts of this clonotype. This sequence joins TRBV10-3 and TRBJ1-5; D gene ambiguous. Between the trimmed V and J ends, which lost 2 bases and 8 bases, there was a span of 7 bases. Germline-derived CDR1 and CDR2 are ENHRY and SYGVKD. The CDR3 consists of 12 residues. The CDR3 nucleotides are TGTGCCATCAGTGAGGGGGAGGAGCCCCAGCATTTT. Its protein product is CAISEGEEPQHF.

This clonotype was observed a handful of times. The chain couples TRBV15 to TRBJ1-1; D is ambiguous. The CDR3 has 15 residues. Germline V gene sequence: CDR1 LNHNV, CDR2 YYDKDF (reference sequence). V was clipped by 0 bases and J by 4 bases, with 12 bases between them. DNA of the CDR3: TGTGCCACCAGCAGAGATGGGAAGGGAGGCACTGAAGCTTTCTTT. Translation: CATSRDGKGGTEAFF.

This clonotype was seen many times. This chain connects TRBV27 to TRBJ1-3; a weak D match, TRBD1 (5 bases). This CDR3 contains 13 residues. V lost 5 bases and J 3 bases, leaving 8 bases between the germline ends. Germline-derived CDR1 and CDR2 are MNHEY and SMNVEV (reference sequence). CDR3 loop: CASSKTDGNTIYF. The DNA for the CDR3 is TGTGCCAGCAGTAAGACAGATGGAAACACCATATATTTT.

The chain joins TRBV12-3 or TRBV12-4 to TRBJ2-7; 7 bases are shared with TRBD1. This CDR3 has 16 amino acids. V was clipped by 4 bases and J by 1 base; unmatched bases: 10. The CDR3 DNA follows: TGTGCCAGCAGTTCCCCCACCCGGGACAGATCCTACGAGCAGTACTTC. This gives the protein CASSSPTRDRSYEQYF.

The sample holds a few counts of this clonotype. The rearrangement uses TRBV20-1 and TRBJ2-7, with D possibly being TRBD2 (5 bases). The V gene's germline CDR1 is DFQATT and CDR2 SNEGSKA (reference sequence). This CDR3 spans 14 amino acids. Trimming removed 6 bases from V and 5 bases from J, with 20 bases in between. CDR3 nucleotides: TGCAGTGCGCCCGCACCTCTGGGTAGCGACGAGCAGTACTTC. This encodes CSAPAPLGSDEQYF.

V is TRBV5-1 and J is TRBJ1-2; 10 bases agree with TRBD1. The CDR3 is made up of 14 amino acids. Germline values: CDR1 SGHRS, CDR2 YFSETQ. The trim removed 4 bases at V and 5 bases at J, leaving 5 bases unmatched. The CDR3: CASSKGQGKYGYTF. CDR3 nucleotides: TGCGCCAGCAGCAAGGGACAGGGGAAGTATGGCTACACCTTC. Combining the CDR3 with reference TRBV5-1 and TRBJ1-2 gives the whole variable domain KAGVTQTPRYLIKTRGQQVTLSCSPISGHRSVSWYQQTPGQGLQFLFEYFSETQRNKGNFPGRFSGRQFSNSRSEMNVSTLELGDSALYLCASSKGQGKYGYTFGSGTRLTVV.

This clonotype was recorded at least ten times. V and J are TRBV5-1 and TRBJ2-5; no reliable D call. Trimming pared 4 bases from V and 1 base from J, leaving 11 bases between. Germline V gives CDR1 SGHRS, CDR2 YFSETQ. The CDR3 is 14 amino acids. CDR3 DNA sequence: TGCGCCAGCAGCGTCGGACCTTCCCAAGAGACCCAGTACTTC. Its translation: CASSVGPSQETQYF.

The chain couples TRBV11-2 to TRBJ2-5, with D uncertain. Germline V CDR1 and CDR2: SGHAT, FQNNGV. The length of the CDR3 is 14 residues. V was clipped by 3 bases and J by 1 base, with 9 bases between them. The CDR3 is CASSLFPLQETQYF. The CDR3 nucleotides are TGTGCCAGCAGCTTGTTTCCGCTCCAAGAGACCCAGTACTTC.

The table lists this clonotype with many counts. This chain connects TRBV29-1 to TRBJ2-2; D possibly uses TRBD1 or TRBD2 (5 bases each). The CDR3 consists of 13 residues. The germline CDR1 and CDR2 sequences are SQVTM and ANQGSEA. The V gene lost 5 bases and the J gene lost 2 bases, with 9 bases spanning the gap. DNA for the CDR3: TGCAGCGTTCGGGACGGTAACACCGGGGAGCTGTTTTTT. This codes for CSVRDGNTGELFF.

This clonotype was observed at least ten times. The chain employs TRBV18 and TRBJ1-3; the D is unclear. The CDR3 totals 16 residues. V was pared by 2 bases and J by 1 base, with 12 bases between. Germline V gene lookup returns CDR1 KGHSH and CDR2 LQKENI. CDR3: CASSPVTAASGNTIYF. CDR3 in DNA: TGTGCCAGCTCACCAGTAACGGCAGCATCTGGAAACACCATATATTTT.

In this sample, this clonotype turned up a few times. This chain joins TRBV15 and TRBJ2-5; possible D gene TRBD1, 6 bases. The germline gives CDR1 LNHNV, CDR2 YYDKDF (reference sequence). Trimming removed 3 bases at V and 4 bases at J, with 18 bases between. The CDR3 is 16 amino acids. This CDR3 reads CATSRPNQGSGETQYF. The CDR3 DNA reads TGTGCCACCAGCAGGCCAAATCAGGGGTCTGGAGAGACCCAGTACTTC. The full variable domain, with the rest looked up from reference TRBV15 and TRBJ2-5, is DAMVIQNPRYQVTQFGKPVTLSCSQTLNHNVMYWYQQKSSQAPKLLFHYYDKDFNNEADTPDNFQSRRPNTSFCFLDIRSPGLGDTAMYLCATSRPNQGSGETQYFGPGTRLLVL.

V and J are TRBV28 and TRBJ2-7; 8 nucleotides align to TRBD1. The CDR3 spans 13 residues. The V gene end was trimmed by 9 bases and the J gene end by 5 bases; junction bases not matched to a gene: 9. CDR1 MDHEN and CDR2 SYDVKM come from the germline V gene. The CDR3 reads CASQRTGFDEQYF. DNA of the CDR3: TGTGCCAGTCAGCGGACAGGGTTCGACGAGCAGTACTTC.

This clonotype has a handful of counts. The chain joins TRBV28 to TRBJ2-7, with D perhaps given as TRBD1 or TRBD2 (5 bases each). V was pared by 7 bases and J by 0 bases, with 19 bases between. Germline V gene sequence: CDR1 MDHEN, CDR2 SYDVKM. CDR3 length: 16 residues. The CDR3 DNA sequence: TGTGCCAGCACCATAGGGACCTGGGGCAGCTCCTACGAGCAGTACTTC. It yields the protein CASTIGTWGSSYEQYF.

This clonotype was recorded at least ten times. The chain has TRBV12-3 or TRBV12-4 and TRBJ1-2; possibly TRBD1 for D (5 bases). CDR3 length: 11 residues. Trimming pared 6 bases from V and 6 bases from J, leaving 8 bases between. CDR3 sequence: CASSFRDGYTF. The CDR3 region has the DNA TGTGCCAGCAGCTTCAGGGATGGCTACACCTTC.

This clonotype was counted ten times or more. This chain joins TRBV6-2 or TRBV6-3 and TRBJ1-3, with D unclear. V shed 0 bases and J shed 0 bases, with 18 bases lying between them. The CDR3 has 19 residues. CDR1 and CDR2 from the germline V gene are MNHEY and SVGEGT. CDR3 DNA: TGTGCCAGCAGTTACTCGGTTAACAGCCCGGAATACTCTGGAAACACCATATATTTT. It yields the protein CASSYSVNSPEYSGNTIYF.

The chain links TRBV6-1 to TRBJ1-3; no clear D. The germline gives CDR1 MNHNS, CDR2 SASEGT. The CDR3 covers 12 residues. The V end was cut by 8 bases, the J end by 4 bases, with 9 bases between. The DNA of the CDR3 is TGTGCCAGCTGGCAGATCGGAAACACCATATATTTT. Residues: CASWQIGNTIYF.

This clonotype has ten or more counts. The chain has TRBV6-1 and TRBJ1-2; 9 bases align to TRBD1. V trimming: 7 bases; J trimming: 4 bases; junction bases outside the gene matches: 7. The germline CDR1 and CDR2 sequences are MNHNS and SASEGT. The CDR3 sequence is 14 residues long. The CDR3 protein is CASTLDRGLYGYTF. The CDR3 DNA follows: TGTGCCAGCACCTTGGACAGGGGCCTCTATGGCTACACCTTC.

This clonotype was recorded at least ten times. This sequence joins TRBV6-1 and TRBJ2-2; maybe TRBD1 (6 bases). V dropped 2 bases and J dropped 5 bases, with 12 bases sitting between them. The CDR3 contains 15 residues. CDR1 is MNHNS, CDR2 SASEGT, per germline. CDR3 loop: CASSENPGETGELFF. The CDR3 DNA is TGTGCCAGCAGTGAAAATCCAGGGGAGACCGGGGAGCTGTTTTTT.

This clonotype came up many times. The gene calls are TRBV5-1 and TRBJ2-5, with D perhaps given as TRBD1 or TRBD2 (5 bases each). The germline V gene encodes CDR1 SGHRS and CDR2 YFSETQ. The CDR3 spans 14 residues. V shed 3 bases and J shed 1 base, with 10 bases lying between them. The CDR3 DNA reads TGCGCCAGCAGCTCGGGGCCGACCCAAGAGACCCAGTACTTC. Amino acids: CASSSGPTQETQYF.

This chain links TRBV30 with TRBJ2-7; 10 bases are a match to TRBD1. The germline V gene encodes CDR1 GTSNPN and CDR2 SVGIG (reference sequence). With 4 bases clipped from V and 4 bases from J, the junction kept 4 bases outside the gene matches. The CDR3 is 13 residues long. CDR3 amino acids: CAWMDRGIYEQYF. As DNA, the CDR3 is TGTGCCTGGATGGACAGGGGGATATACGAGCAGTACTTC. The full variable domain, in which reference TRBV30 and TRBJ2-7 provide the parts outside the CDR3, is SQTIHQWPATLVQPVGSPLSLECTVEGTSNPNLYWYRQAAGRGLQLLFYSVGIGQISSEVPQNLSASRPQDRQFILSSKKLLLSDSGFYLCAWMDRGIYEQYFGPGTRLTVT.

This clonotype was counted many times. V and J are TRBV12-3 or TRBV12-4 and TRBJ1-5; 7 nucleotides line up with TRBD1. J lost 2 bases, V lost 5 bases, and 6 bases had no gene match. The CDR3 is 15 residues long. CDR3 amino acids: CASSTGAYGNQPQHF. The CDR3 DNA reads as TGTGCCAGCAGTACAGGGGCCTATGGCAATCAGCCCCAGCATTTT.